The source of this T cell receptor beta chain is a study of control samples from healthy donors and cancer patients. Assay: immunoSEQ multiplex PCR; the TCRdb copy retains only in-frame clones and omits some. This table has about 180,000 clones, approximately 94% appearing once. The CDR3 is made up of 19 amino acids. Per germline, CDR1 LNHNV and CDR2 YYDKDF (reference sequence). Germline trimming cut 0 bases from V and 2 bases from J; bases unmatched to any gene: 12. The specimen sequenced was blood. The TCR comes from a woman younger than 30 in good health. J is TRBJ2-1 and V is TRBV15; TRBD2 matches 8 bases. The CDR3 nucleotides are TGTGCCACCAGCAGAGATCTAACCAAGCGGGAGAATCCCTACAATGAGCAGTTCTTC. Residues: CATSRDLTKRENPYNEQFF.